The 15 T cell receptor beta chains below were found in one sample sequenced in a study of brain T cells in children with intractable seizures. The repertoire was sequenced with immunoSEQ multiplex PCR; TCRdb's copy has only in-frame clones and lacks some. Among about 340,000 clones listed, 85% to 95% were seen once. The time point denotes: blood from clinic visit 5 months post-surgery; TSC patient then seizure free. The material was peripheral blood, obtained 4 to 5 months after surgery. Every receptor here comes from a boy under two years old with tuberous sclerosis and intractable seizures.

This sequence joins TRBV9 and TRBJ2-2; TRBD1 agrees at 8 bases. Germline CDR1 reads SGDLS; CDR2 reads YYNGEE. J gave up 5 bases and V 0 bases, and 3 bases lay outside the gene matches. CDR3 size: 15 residues. The CDR3 reads CASSVGTGLTGELFF. The CDR3, as DNA: TGTGCCAGCAGCGTAGGGACAGGGTTAACCGGGGAGCTGTTTTTT.

The chain links TRBV28 to TRBJ2-1; TRBD2 aligns across 10 bases. The CDR3 is 15 residues long. V shed 6 bases and J 10 bases; nucleotides not matched to a gene: 12. Germline CDR1 reads MDHEN; CDR2 reads SYDVKM. The CDR3 loop reads CASSQSGLAEEEQFF. The CDR3 DNA is TGTGCCAGCAGCCAATCTGGACTAGCGGAGGAGGAGCAGTTCTTC.

The chain carries TRBV4-1 and TRBJ2-2; 7 nucleotides align to TRBD2. Germline V gives CDR1 MGHRA, CDR2 YSYEKL. There are 14 residues in the CDR3. Trimming cost V 4 bases and J 4 bases; bases outside gene matches: 3. The CDR3 bases are TGCGCCAGCAGCCCGGGACTAAGCACCGGGGAGCTGTTTTTT. Its translation is CASSPGLSTGELFF.

The chain employs TRBV5-1 and TRBJ1-1; possible D gene TRBD1, 5 bases. The CDR3 spans 15 residues. The germline V and J ends were trimmed by 0 bases and 3 bases, with 12 bases remaining between them. Per the germline V gene, CDR1 is SGHRS and CDR2 is YFSETQ. For the CDR3, the DNA is TGCGCCAGCAGCTTGGAAGCAGGGCGGGACACTGAAGCTTTCTTT. Translating gives CASSLEAGRDTEAFF.

CDR3 sequence (DNA): TGTGCCAGCAGTTCGGGGGGGCGTGAAGCTTTCTTT. Protein product: CASSSGGREAFF. The chain is built from TRBV28 and TRBJ1-1; possibly TRBD1 for D (6 bases). Germline CDR1 and CDR2: MDHEN and SYDVKM. The V end lost 4 bases, the J end lost 7 bases, and 10 bases lay between the germline ends. The CDR3 loop spans 12 amino acids.

In DNA form, the CDR3 reads TGTGCCAGTAGCCGGGACGCTAAAGAGACCCAGTACTTC. This translates into CASSRDAKETQYF. The chain carries TRBV19 and TRBJ2-5, with D perhaps given as TRBD1 or TRBD2 (5 bases each). This CDR3 has 13 amino acids. Per the germline V gene, CDR1 is LNHDA and CDR2 is SQIVND (reference sequence). The V and J ends lost 6 bases and 3 bases respectively, with 11 bases between them.

The chain's CDR3 is CASSTGVYEQYF. Written as DNA, the CDR3 is TGTGCCAGCTCAACAGGAGTCTACGAGCAGTACTTC. The V and J genes are TRBV18 and TRBJ2-7; perhaps TRBD1 as D (5 bases). The CDR3 has 12 amino acids. V was clipped by 5 bases and J by 3 bases, with 8 bases between them. Germline loops: CDR1 KGHSH, CDR2 LQKENI.

The CDR3 reads CASSQSLAGGSGEQFF. The CDR3 DNA reads as TGTGCCAGCAGCCAATCCCTAGCGGGAGGGTCGGGTGAGCAGTTCTTC. The rearrangement uses TRBV14 and TRBJ2-1; 12 positions match TRBD2. The V and J ends lost 2 bases and 9 bases, in that order; junction bases with no gene match: 8. The CDR3 loop spans 16 amino acids. The germline gives CDR1 SGHDN, CDR2 FVKESK.

J is TRBJ1-5 and V is TRBV19, with D possibly being TRBD1 (6 bases). Germline CDR1 reads LNHDA; CDR2 reads SQIVND (reference sequence). The CDR3 has 13 residues. V lost 3 bases to trimming and J lost 7 bases, with 10 bases between them. CDR3 amino acids: CASSMQGRQPQHF. The DNA of the CDR3 is TGTGCCAGTAGTATGCAGGGGCGACAGCCCCAGCATTTT.

This chain uses TRBV19 with TRBJ1-2, with D maybe TRBD1 (5 bases). This CDR3 spans 12 amino acids. Trimming removed 5 bases at V and 8 bases at J, with 12 bases between. The germline V gene encodes CDR1 LNHDA and CDR2 SQIVND (reference sequence). DNA of the CDR3: TGTGCCAGTAGTCCAAGGGGCGGAGGCTACACCTTC. Amino acid sequence: CASSPRGGGYTF.

V usage is TRBV7-4 and J usage is TRBJ1-5; 8 bases line up with TRBD1. V lost 4 bases, J lost 2 bases, and 4 bases stayed unmatched. Germline values: CDR1 SGHVT, CDR2 SQSDAQ. This CDR3 spans 15 amino acids. The CDR3 protein is CASSWVDRGNQPQHF. The CDR3 coding sequence is TGTGCCAGCAGCTGGGTGGACAGGGGCAATCAGCCCCAGCATTTT.

This clone was seen once. The rearrangement uses TRBV4-1 and TRBJ2-1; 8 nucleotides match TRBD2. CDR3 length equals 16 residues. V was clipped by 4 bases and J by 4 bases; unmatched bases: 9. In germline, CDR1 is MGHRA, CDR2 YSYEKL. The CDR3 DNA sequence: TGCGCCAGCAGCCCTTTTGGACGGGGGGGGTACAATGAGCAGTTCTTC. Translated: CASSPFGRGGYNEQFF.

The CDR3 DNA reads as TGTGCCAGCAGTTACACCGGGGGCCTAACAGATACGCAGTATTTT. Translation: CASSYTGGLTDTQYF. This chain joins TRBV6-5 and TRBJ2-3; D tentatively fits TRBD1 or TRBD2 (6 bases each). V shed 2 bases and J shed 3 bases, with 12 bases lying between them. Germline V lookup: CDR1 MNHEY, CDR2 SVGAGI. This CDR3 has 15 amino acids.

The V gene is TRBV13, the J gene TRBJ2-1; D may correspond to TRBD1 or TRBD2 (5 bases each). This CDR3 contains 12 residues. The germline V and J ends were trimmed by 5 bases and 9 bases, with 11 bases remaining between them. CDR1 is PRHDT and CDR2 is FYEKMQ in the germline V gene (reference sequence). CDR3 in DNA: TGTGCCAGCAGCCTAGAGGGGACTGAGCAGTTCTTC. As protein: CASSLEGTEQFF.

This chain joins TRBV2 and TRBJ1-2; 7 bases are a match to TRBD1. Trimming cost V 2 bases and J 4 bases; bases outside gene matches: 13. The CDR3 consists of 17 residues. Germline lookup yields CDR1 SNHLY and CDR2 FYNNEI. CDR3 protein: CASSESDRQGRVYGYTF. CDR3 coding DNA: TGTGCCAGCAGTGAATCCGACCGACAGGGACGAGTCTATGGCTACACCTTC.